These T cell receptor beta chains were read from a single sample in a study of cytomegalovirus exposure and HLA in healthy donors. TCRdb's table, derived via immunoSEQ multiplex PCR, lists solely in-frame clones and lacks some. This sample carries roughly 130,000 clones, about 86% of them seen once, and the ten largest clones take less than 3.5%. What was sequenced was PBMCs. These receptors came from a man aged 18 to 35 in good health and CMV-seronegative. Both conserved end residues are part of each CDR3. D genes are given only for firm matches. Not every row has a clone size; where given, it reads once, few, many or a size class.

DNA: TGTGCCAGCAGTTTATGGGGCAGGGCGGAAAACATTCAGTACTTC; CDR3: CASSLWGRAENIQYF; J: TRBJ2-4; D: .; size: once; V: TRBV27
DNA: TGTGCCAGCAGCTCCCCATCGTGGGACACTTATTACAATGAGCAGTTCTTC; CDR3: CASSSPSWDTYYNEQFF; J: TRBJ2-1; D: .; size: .; V: TRBV7-9
DNA: TGTGCCAGTAGGATAAGAGATAGCAATCAGCCCCAGCATTTT; CDR3: CASRIRDSNQPQHF; J: TRBJ1-5; D: .; size: few; V: TRBV19
DNA: TGTGCCAGCAGTTTAGGCGGTCAGCCCCAGCATTTT; CDR3: CASSLGGQPQHF; J: TRBJ1-5; D: .; size: once; V: TRBV28
DNA: TGTGCCAGCAGCTTATACGGGAGTACAGATACGCAGTATTTT; CDR3: CASSLYGSTDTQYF; J: TRBJ2-3; D: .; size: .; V: TRBV7-9
DNA: TGTGCCACCAGCAACCAACCCCCTAGCTTCCGCTACGACGAGCAGTACTTC; CDR3: CATSNQPPSFRYDEQYF; J: TRBJ2-7; D: .; size: .; V: TRBV15
DNA: TGTGCCAGCAGCCAAAGGAGGACGGGGTGGACTGAAGCTTTCTTT; CDR3: CASSQRRTGWTEAFF; J: TRBJ1-1; D: .; size: .; V: TRBV7-2
DNA: TGTGCCAGCAGCTTAGTCGGGGGGGGAGACAATGAGCAGTTCTTC; CDR3: CASSLVGGGDNEQFF; J: TRBJ2-1; D: TRBD2; size: .; V: TRBV7-2
DNA: TGTGCCAGCAGTTCTGCGGGGGGCTCCTACAATGAGCAGTTCTTC; CDR3: CASSSAGGSYNEQFF; J: TRBJ2-1; D: TRBD2; size: .; V: TRBV6-5
DNA: TGTGCCAGCAGCCCCGGGGGGGCTCTCCGGGAAGCTTTCTTT; CDR3: CASSPGGALREAFF; J: TRBJ1-1; D: .; size: .; V: TRBV11-3
DNA: TGTGCCAGCAGTTACTCTACGGGGTGGACCCAGTACTTC; CDR3: CASSYSTGWTQYF; J: TRBJ2-5; D: .; size: .; V: TRBV6-6
DNA: TGTGCCAGCAGTTTCGTAGGGACTCTGGGGGAAAAACTGTTTTTT; CDR3: CASSFVGTLGEKLFF; J: TRBJ1-4; D: .; size: .; V: TRBV27
DNA: TGTGCCAGCAGCCTAACACTAGAGCAGTACTTC; CDR3: CASSLTLEQYF; J: TRBJ2-7; D: .; size: .; V: TRBV6-6
DNA: TGTGCCAGCAGCTTACCCCGCTTTGCTAGCACTGAGCAGTTCTTC; CDR3: CASSLPRFASTEQFF; J: TRBJ2-1; D: .; size: .; V: TRBV7-9
DNA: TGTGCCAGCAGCCGCGGGACTAGCGGGAGCAGGGGAGAGACCCAGTACTTC; CDR3: CASSRGTSGSRGETQYF; J: TRBJ2-5; D: TRBD2; size: .; V: TRBV11-2
DNA: TGTGCCAGCAGCCGGGGACAGGGAGACTATGGCTACACCTTC; CDR3: CASSRGQGDYGYTF; J: TRBJ1-2; D: TRBD1; size: .; V: TRBV6-5
DNA: TGTGCCAGCAGCTTAGCGGGGGGGGCTACGTACCCTGAAGCTTTCTTT; CDR3: CASSLAGGATYPEAFF; J: TRBJ1-1; D: .; size: .; V: TRBV7-2
DNA: TGCGCCAGCCGCCCCCGGGGGGTGGATACGCAGTATTTT; CDR3: CASRPRGVDTQYF; J: TRBJ2-3; D: TRBD2; size: .; V: TRBV5-1
DNA: TGTGCCAGCAGCGTTGGTCAGGGGAACACTGAAGCTTTCTTT; CDR3: CASSVGQGNTEAFF; J: TRBJ1-1; D: .; size: .; V: TRBV9
DNA: TGTGCCAGCACCCGGGGGGTCTCCTACGAGCAGTACTTC; CDR3: CASTRGVSYEQYF; J: TRBJ2-7; D: TRBD2; size: .; V: TRBV7-9
DNA: TGTGCCAGCAGCCCGGGAGGGCTCAATGAAAAACTGTTTTTT; CDR3: CASSPGGLNEKLFF; J: TRBJ1-4; D: .; size: .; V: TRBV6-1
DNA: TGCGCCAGCAGCTTGCTGGCCCACACCACAGATACGCAGTATTTT; CDR3: CASSLLAHTTDTQYF; J: TRBJ2-3; D: .; size: .; V: TRBV5-1
DNA: TGTGCCAGCAGCTTAGGGTTGGGGCCCACTGAAGCTTTCTTT; CDR3: CASSLGLGPTEAFF; J: TRBJ1-1; D: .; size: .; V: TRBV7-9
DNA: TGTGCCAGCAGTGGGGTTGGGGACAACGAGTGGCAGCCCCAGCATTTT; CDR3: CASSGVGDNEWQPQHF; J: TRBJ1-5; D: .; size: many; V: TRBV2
DNA: TGCGCCAGCAGCCAAGATTCCGAGGCTACTGAGCAGTTCTTC; CDR3: CASSQDSEATEQFF; J: TRBJ2-1; D: .; size: .; V: TRBV4-3
DNA: TGTGCCACCAGCAGAGGCGGACTAGCGGGAGGAGGGGGAGAGACCCAGTACTTC; CDR3: CATSRGGLAGGGGETQYF; J: TRBJ2-5; D: TRBD2; size: .; V: TRBV15
DNA: TGTGCCAGCAGCCCCCGACTAGCCACTGGAAATACGCAGTATTTT; CDR3: CASSPRLATGNTQYF; J: TRBJ2-3; D: TRBD2; size: .; V: TRBV13
DNA: TGTGCCACCAGCCATTCGCCTGGGCAGACAGGGGTTCATCAGCCCCAGCATTTT; CDR3: CATSHSPGQTGVHQPQHF; J: TRBJ1-5; D: TRBD1; size: .; V: TRBV15
DNA: TGTGCCAGCAGCTACCGGGACAGAGGAGTGGAGCAGTACTTC; CDR3: CASSYRDRGVEQYF; J: TRBJ2-7; D: TRBD1; size: .; V: TRBV7-6
DNA: TGCGCCAGCAGCTTGTCATTTATGGGGGGACAGGGTGAGGAAAAACTGTTTTTT; CDR3: CASSLSFMGGQGEEKLFF; J: TRBJ1-4; D: TRBD1; size: .; V: TRBV5-1
DNA: TGTGCCAGCAGTTTGCGGGGGGGCAACACCGGGGAGCTGTTTTTT; CDR3: CASSLRGGNTGELFF; J: TRBJ2-2; D: TRBD2; size: .; V: TRBV27
DNA: TGTGCCAGCACCCAATCCTCGGGTTCCTCTGGAAACACCATATATTTT; CDR3: CASTQSSGSSGNTIYF; J: TRBJ1-3; D: .; size: .; V: TRBV6-6
DNA: TGTGCCAGCAGTGAATGGTCTAGCGCATCCCGAGATACGCAGTATTTT; CDR3: CASSEWSSASRDTQYF; J: TRBJ2-3; D: .; size: .; V: TRBV2
DNA: TGTGCCAGCAGCAGGACAGGCGATACATACAATGAGCAGTTCTTC; CDR3: CASSRTGDTYNEQFF; J: TRBJ2-1; D: TRBD1; size: .; V: TRBV2
DNA: TGTGCCAGCAGCGTGGACAGGGACACTGAAGCTTTCTTT; CDR3: CASSVDRDTEAFF; J: TRBJ1-1; D: TRBD1; size: .; V: TRBV11-3
DNA: TGTGCCAGCGGCATACAGCGGTCGAAGGAGACCCAGTACTTC; CDR3: CASGIQRSKETQYF; J: TRBJ2-5; D: .; size: .; V: TRBV27